This T cell receptor beta chain was sequenced for a study of CD4 T cells in relation to SARS-CoV-2 and coronaviruses. Study details: The HLA restriction of the shared crossreactive spike epitopes was mapped.

Worth noting for this clone: The target antigen is unknown.

Whole-study results and caveats: According to naive versus memory sequencing, detected responses are memory recall, not newly primed. SARS-CoV-2-driven expansion was significantly weaker in crossreactive than monoreactive clones.

V lost 6 bases to trimming and J lost 0 bases; unmatched junction nucleotides: 4. CDR3 length: 15 amino acids. Germline assignment: CDR1 MNHEY and CDR2 SVGAGI. CD4+ T cells from unexposed donors were obtained before the COVID-19 pandemic (2011-2018). Naive and memory CD4+ T cell DNA was deep-sequenced without culture. Sequenced by immunoSEQ multiplex PCR; TCRdb stores in-frame clones only, minus some. This sample has just under 65,000 clones, with roughly 93% found just once. Sample: naive CD4+ T cells from PBMCs. Subset given: naive CD4+ T cells isolated by negative enrichment. This clonotype was obtained from a human donor in good health. The chain carries TRBV6-5 and TRBJ1-3, with 8 positions matching TRBD1. CDR3 bases: TGTGCCAGCAGAACAGACAGGGGCTCTGGAAACACCATATATTTT. This translates into CASRTDRGSGNTIYF.